The present T cell receptor (beta chain) was sequenced within a study of shared clonotypes between healthy human individuals. Broader study findings: Compared with memory subsets, naive subsets generally had larger estimated richness.

Turning to this clone: The antigen is undetermined.

This CDR3 is built from 15 residues. Looked up from germline, CDR1 is SGHAT and CDR2 is FQNNGV. Trimming took off 1 base at V and 5 bases at J, with 12 bases between the two ends. Researchers partitioned CD4+ cells into CD45RA+ naive and CD45RA-negative memory subsets. Method: immunoSEQ multiplex PCR; TCRdb's copy keeps in-frame clones and lacks some. The table includes some 980,000 clones, 76% detected once. The J gene is TRBJ2-1, the V gene TRBV11-2; the D is unclear. This TCR was sampled from a man between 18 and 35 years old in good health. Sequencing was carried out using memory CD4+ T cells sorted from blood. Regarding subset: CD45RA-negative fraction. The CDR3, as DNA: TGTGCCAGCAGCTTAGGGATGGGCCGCGACAATGAGCAGTTCTTC. It codes for CASSLGMGRDNEQFF.